These T cell receptor beta chains were read from a single sample in a study of graft-versus-host responses after intestinal transplantation. These receptors lack a known antigen. Profiled with immunoSEQ multiplex PCR; TCRdb holds only in-frame clones, not every one. Of roughly 89,000 clones listed, roughly 91% are singletons. The material sequenced was unstimulated CD4+ T cells sorted from spleen or lymph node cells, taken before intestinal transplant. These receptors originate from a human donor who received an intestinal transplant. Each CDR3 is given with its conserved first and last residue.

>TRBV11-2
CASRGDRGREKLFF
>TRBV19
CASSNGQGARSGYTF
>TRBV19
CASSMTSGGLAKNIQYF
>TRBV27
CASSPYSTGLQDMDNEQFF
>TRBV2
CASSRLAGASYEQYF
>TRBV4-3
CASSRRDSTSTDTQYF
>TRBV5-1
CASSEGSGISNTEAFF
>TRBV5-1
CASSLRDYEQYF
>TRBV7-9
CASSLSNSGNTIYF
>TRBV11-2
CASSVGPGETQYF
>TRBV19
CASSDRGYSTDTQYF
>TRBV21-1
CASSKGCGTNEKLFF
>TRBV6-6
CASSYRQDQKLFF
>TRBV29-1
CSVGQGVYEQYF
>TRBV21-1
CASSRVGTSNYGYTF
>TRBV30
CAWSPRRTAGYTF
>TRBV6-1
CASSVEEGVAPLHF
>TRBV4-3
CASKRGPEYF
>TRBV19
CASSGQGSANTEAFF
>TRBV5-4
CASSGQPQETQYF
>TRBV5-1
CASSLAGDRGWETQYF
>TRBV5-1
CASSLAPPNEKLFF
>TRBV7-9
CASSPGTGIGQPQHF
>TRBV7-2
CASSLEVMGPKNIQYF
>TRBV5-6
CASSRGTGTSTDTQYF
>TRBV29-1
CSVGTDRSYEQYF
>TRBV18
CASSPSLGASNQPQHF
>TRBV7-2
CGVWGVWSAFF
>TRBV7-2
CASSSPTGSSGNTIYF
>TRBV7-2
CASSLSGGISEAFF
>TRBV11-3
CASSLVAGGLAGVYEQYF
>TRBV29-1
CSVESRAGWPSDTQYF
>TRBV5-1
CASSLAERLDGPNEQFF
>TRBV29-1
CSTSGQALNYGYTF
>TRBV6-5
CASSFGRTGYKQYF
>TRBV10-1
CASSDPPGDTQYF
>TRBV28
CASSFDSVPYGYTF
>TRBV4-3
CASGKRGSDTQYF
>TRBV27
CASSAQTGTGGSGYTF
>TRBV27
CASSYSGEGEQYF
>TRBV5-1
CASSPSETSGQETQYF